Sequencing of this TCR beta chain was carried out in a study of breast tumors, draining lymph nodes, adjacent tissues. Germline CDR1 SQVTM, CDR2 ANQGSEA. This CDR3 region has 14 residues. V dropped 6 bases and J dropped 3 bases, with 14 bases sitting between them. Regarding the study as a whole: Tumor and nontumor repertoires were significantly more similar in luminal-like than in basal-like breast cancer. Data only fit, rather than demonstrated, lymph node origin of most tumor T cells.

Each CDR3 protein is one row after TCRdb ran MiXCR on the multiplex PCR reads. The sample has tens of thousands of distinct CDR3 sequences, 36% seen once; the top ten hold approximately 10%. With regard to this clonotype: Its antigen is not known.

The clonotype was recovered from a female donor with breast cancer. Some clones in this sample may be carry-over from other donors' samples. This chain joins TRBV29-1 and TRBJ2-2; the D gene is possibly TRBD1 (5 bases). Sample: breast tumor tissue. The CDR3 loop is CSVLRQTDTGELFF. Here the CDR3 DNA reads TGCAGCGTCCTAAGACAGACCGACACCGGGGAGCTGTTTTTT.